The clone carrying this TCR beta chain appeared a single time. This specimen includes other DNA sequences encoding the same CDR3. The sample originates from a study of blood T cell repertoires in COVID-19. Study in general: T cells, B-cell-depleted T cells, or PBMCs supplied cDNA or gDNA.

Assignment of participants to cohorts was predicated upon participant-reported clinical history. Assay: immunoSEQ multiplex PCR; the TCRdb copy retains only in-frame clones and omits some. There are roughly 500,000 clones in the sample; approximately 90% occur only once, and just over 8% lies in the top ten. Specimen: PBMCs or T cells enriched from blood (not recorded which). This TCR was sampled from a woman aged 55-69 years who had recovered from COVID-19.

As DNA, the CDR3 is TGCGCCAGCAGTGCTCTGGGGGGGAACACTGAAGCTTTCTTT. Translation: CASSALGGNTEAFF. This chain connects TRBV5-1 to TRBJ1-1; tentative D call: TRBD1 (5 bases). The V end was cut by 5 bases, the J end by 1 base, with 12 bases between. Germline V CDR1 and CDR2: SGHRS, YFSETQ. The CDR3 has 14 residues.